The entry below describes one T cell receptor (beta chain). This sample is part of a study of Ad26.COV2.S vaccination and SARS-CoV-2 variants. Sequencing was performed with immunoSEQ multiplex PCR; in TCRdb, only in-frame clones are kept and a portion is missing. The sample shows around 140,000 clones, more than 80% of them seen only once. The CDR3 is made up of 15 amino acids. V shed 7 bases and J shed 5 bases, with 18 bases lying between them. Per germline, CDR1 MDHEN and CDR2 SYDVKM. The TCR comes from a human donor who had recovered from COVID-19. Specimen: peripheral blood, collected after recovery from COVID-19. The chain joins TRBV28 to TRBJ2-1, with D perhaps given as TRBD1 or TRBD2 (6 bases each). CDR3 bases: TGTGCCAGCACAAGAGGGGGGCCCCCGAACAATGAGCAGTTCTTC. This encodes CASTRGGPPNNEQFF.